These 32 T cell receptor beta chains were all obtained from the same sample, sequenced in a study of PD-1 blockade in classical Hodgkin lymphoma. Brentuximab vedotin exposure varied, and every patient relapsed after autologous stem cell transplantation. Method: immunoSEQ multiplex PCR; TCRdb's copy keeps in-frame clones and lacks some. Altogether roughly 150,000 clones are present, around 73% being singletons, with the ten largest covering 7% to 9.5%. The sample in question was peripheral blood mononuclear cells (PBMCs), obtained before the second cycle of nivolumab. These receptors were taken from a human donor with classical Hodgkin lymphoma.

The CDR3 reads CASSAPPGGQGAQETQYF. CDR3 nucleotide sequence: TGTGCCAGCAGCGCTCCCCCCGGGGGACAGGGAGCCCAAGAGACCCAGTACTTC. The rearrangement uses TRBV2 and TRBJ2-5, with 9 bases that match TRBD1. In germline, CDR1 is SNHLY, CDR2 FYNNEI. CDR3 size: 18 residues. Trimming at V came to 6 bases and at J to 1 base, leaving 15 bases not matched to a gene.

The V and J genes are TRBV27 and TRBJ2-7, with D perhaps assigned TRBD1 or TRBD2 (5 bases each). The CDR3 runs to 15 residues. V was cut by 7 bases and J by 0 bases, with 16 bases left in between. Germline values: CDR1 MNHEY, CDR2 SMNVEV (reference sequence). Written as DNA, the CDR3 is TGTGCCAGCACTTTTGGGGCGGGCCCCTCCTACGAGCAGTACTTC. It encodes CASTFGAGPSYEQYF.

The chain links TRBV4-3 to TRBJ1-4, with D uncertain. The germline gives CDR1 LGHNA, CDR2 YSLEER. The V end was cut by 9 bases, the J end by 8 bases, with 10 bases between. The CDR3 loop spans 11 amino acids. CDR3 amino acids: CASRGEEKLFF. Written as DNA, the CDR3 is TGCGCCAGTCGGGGAGAGGAAAAACTGTTTTTT.

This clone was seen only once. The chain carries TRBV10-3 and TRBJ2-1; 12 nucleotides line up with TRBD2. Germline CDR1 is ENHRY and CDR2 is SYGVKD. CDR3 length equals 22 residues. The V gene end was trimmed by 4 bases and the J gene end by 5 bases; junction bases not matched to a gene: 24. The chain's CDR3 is CAISGGGPITGLAGSGHNEQFF. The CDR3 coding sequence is TGTGCCATCAGTGGGGGTGGACCTATCACTGGACTAGCGGGATCTGGGCACAATGAGCAGTTCTTC.

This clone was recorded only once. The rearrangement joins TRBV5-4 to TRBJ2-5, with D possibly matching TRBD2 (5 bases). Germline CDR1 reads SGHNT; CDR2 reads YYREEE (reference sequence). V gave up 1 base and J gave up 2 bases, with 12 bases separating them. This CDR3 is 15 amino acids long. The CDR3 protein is CASSLFPGSQETQYF. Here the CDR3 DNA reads TGTGCCAGCAGCTTGTTCCCGGGATCTCAAGAGACCCAGTACTTC. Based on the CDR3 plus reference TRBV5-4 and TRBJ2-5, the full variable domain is ETGVTQSPTHLIKTRGQQVTLRCSSQSGHNTVSWYQQALGQGPQFIFQYYREEENGRGNFPPRFSGLQFPNYSSELNVNALELDDSALYLCASSLFPGSQETQYFGPGTRLLVL.

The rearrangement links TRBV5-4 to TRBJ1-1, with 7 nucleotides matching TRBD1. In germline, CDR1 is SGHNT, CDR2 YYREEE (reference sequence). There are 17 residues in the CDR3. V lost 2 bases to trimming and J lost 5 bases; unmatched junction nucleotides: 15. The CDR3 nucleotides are TGTGCCAGCAGCTTCCCACCGGGACAGACAACGGGGACTGAAGCTTTCTTT. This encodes CASSFPPGQTTGTEAFF.

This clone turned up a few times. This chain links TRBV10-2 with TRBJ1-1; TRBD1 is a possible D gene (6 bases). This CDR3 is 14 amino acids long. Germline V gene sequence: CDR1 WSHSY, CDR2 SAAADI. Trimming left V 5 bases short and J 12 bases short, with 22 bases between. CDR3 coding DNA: TGCGCCAGCAGTATGTCACAGGGAGGGAGTTTAACTTTCTTT. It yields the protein CASSMSQGGSLTFF.

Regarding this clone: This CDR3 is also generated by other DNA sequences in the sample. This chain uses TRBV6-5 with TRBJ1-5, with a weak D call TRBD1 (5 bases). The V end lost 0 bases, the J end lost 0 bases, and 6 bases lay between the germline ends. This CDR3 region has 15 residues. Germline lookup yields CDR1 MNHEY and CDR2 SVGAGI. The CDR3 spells CASSYSGGSNQPQHF. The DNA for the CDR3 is TGTGCCAGCAGTTACTCCGGGGGTAGCAATCAGCCCCAGCATTTT.

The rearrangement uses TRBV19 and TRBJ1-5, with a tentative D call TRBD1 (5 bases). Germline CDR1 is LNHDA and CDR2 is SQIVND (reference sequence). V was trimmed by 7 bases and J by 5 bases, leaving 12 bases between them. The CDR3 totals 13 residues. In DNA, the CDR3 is TGTGCCAGTACCCCTCAGGGATATCAGCCCCAGCATTTT. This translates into CASTPQGYQPQHF.

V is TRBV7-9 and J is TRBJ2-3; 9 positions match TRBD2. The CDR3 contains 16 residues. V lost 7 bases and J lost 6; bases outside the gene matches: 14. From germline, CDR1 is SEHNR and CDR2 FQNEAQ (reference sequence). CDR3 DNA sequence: TGTGCCAGCACGCCGAGGGTGGCGGGAGGGGTGGATACGCAGTATTTT. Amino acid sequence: CASTPRVAGGVDTQYF.

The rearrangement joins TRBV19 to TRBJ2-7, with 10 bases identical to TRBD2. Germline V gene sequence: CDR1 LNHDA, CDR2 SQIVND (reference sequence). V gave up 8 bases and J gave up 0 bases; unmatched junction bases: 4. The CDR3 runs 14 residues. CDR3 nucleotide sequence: TGTGCCAGTCCCGGGACTAGCGCCTCCTACGAGCAGTACTTC. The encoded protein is CASPGTSASYEQYF.

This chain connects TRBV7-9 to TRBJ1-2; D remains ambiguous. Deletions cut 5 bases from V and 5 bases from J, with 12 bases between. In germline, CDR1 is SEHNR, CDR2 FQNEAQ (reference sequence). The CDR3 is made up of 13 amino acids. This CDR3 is CASSPSGGYGYTF. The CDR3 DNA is TGTGCCAGCAGCCCGTCGGGAGGGTATGGCTACACCTTC.

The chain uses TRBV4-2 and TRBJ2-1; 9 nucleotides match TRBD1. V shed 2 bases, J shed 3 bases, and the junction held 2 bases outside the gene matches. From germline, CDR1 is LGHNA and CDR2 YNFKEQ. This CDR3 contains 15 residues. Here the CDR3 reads CASSQRQGVYNEQFF. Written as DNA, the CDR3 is TGTGCCAGCAGCCAACGACAGGGGGTCTACAATGAGCAGTTCTTC.

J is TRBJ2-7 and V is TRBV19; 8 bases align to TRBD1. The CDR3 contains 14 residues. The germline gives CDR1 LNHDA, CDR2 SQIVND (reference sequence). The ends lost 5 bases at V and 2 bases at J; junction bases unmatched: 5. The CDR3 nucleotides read TGTGCCAGTAGTGGAGGACAGGGTGCCTACGAGCAGTACTTC. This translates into CASSGGQGAYEQYF.

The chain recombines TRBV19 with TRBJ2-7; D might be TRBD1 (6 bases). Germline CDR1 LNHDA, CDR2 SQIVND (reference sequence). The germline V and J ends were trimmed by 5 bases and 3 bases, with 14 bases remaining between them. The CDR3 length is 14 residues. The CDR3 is CASSHGQYIYEQYF. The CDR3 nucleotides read TGTGCCAGTAGTCACGGACAGTACATCTACGAGCAGTACTTC.

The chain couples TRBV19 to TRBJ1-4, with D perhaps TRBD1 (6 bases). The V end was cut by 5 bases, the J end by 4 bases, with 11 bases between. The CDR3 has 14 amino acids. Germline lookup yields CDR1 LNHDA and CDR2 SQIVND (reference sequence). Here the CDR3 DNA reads TGTGCCAGTAGTCCACAGGGATATAATGAAAAACTGTTTTTT. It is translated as CASSPQGYNEKLFF.

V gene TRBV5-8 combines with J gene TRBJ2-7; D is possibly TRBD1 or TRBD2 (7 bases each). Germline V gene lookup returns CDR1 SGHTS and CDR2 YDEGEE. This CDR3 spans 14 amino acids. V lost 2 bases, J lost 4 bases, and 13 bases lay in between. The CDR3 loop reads CASSLGQGGYEQYF. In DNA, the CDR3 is TGTGCCAGCAGCTTAGGCCAGGGGGGGTACGAGCAGTACTTC.

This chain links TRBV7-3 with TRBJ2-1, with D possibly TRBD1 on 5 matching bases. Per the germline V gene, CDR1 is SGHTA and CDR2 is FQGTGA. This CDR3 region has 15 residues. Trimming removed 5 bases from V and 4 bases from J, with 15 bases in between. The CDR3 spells CASSATQGIYNEQFF. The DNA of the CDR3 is TGTGCCAGCAGCGCAACCCAGGGAATTTACAATGAGCAGTTCTTC.

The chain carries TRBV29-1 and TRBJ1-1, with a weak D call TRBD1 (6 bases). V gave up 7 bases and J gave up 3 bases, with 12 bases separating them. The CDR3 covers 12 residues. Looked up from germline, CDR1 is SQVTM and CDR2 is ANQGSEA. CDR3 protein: CSAGEWDTEAFF. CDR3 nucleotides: TGCAGCGCAGGGGAATGGGACACTGAAGCTTTCTTT.

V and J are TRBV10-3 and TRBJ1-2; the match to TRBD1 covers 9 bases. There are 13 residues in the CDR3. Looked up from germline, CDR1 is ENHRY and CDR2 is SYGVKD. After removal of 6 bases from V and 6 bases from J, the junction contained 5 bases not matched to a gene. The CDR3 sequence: CAISEDRGDGYTF. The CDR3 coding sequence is TGTGCCATCAGCGAGGACAGGGGAGATGGCTACACCTTC.

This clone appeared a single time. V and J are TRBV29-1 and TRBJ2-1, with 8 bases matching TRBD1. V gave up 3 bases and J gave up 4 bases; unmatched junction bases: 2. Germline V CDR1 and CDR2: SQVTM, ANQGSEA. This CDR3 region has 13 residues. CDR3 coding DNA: TGCAGCGTTGATTGGACAGGGTACAATGAGCAGTTCTTC. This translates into CSVDWTGYNEQFF.

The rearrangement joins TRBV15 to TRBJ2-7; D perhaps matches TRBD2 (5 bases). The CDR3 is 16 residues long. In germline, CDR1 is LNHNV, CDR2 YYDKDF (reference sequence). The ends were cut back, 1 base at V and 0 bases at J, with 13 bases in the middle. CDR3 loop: CATSRARTAVSYEQYF. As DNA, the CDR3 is TGTGCCACCAGCAGAGCTAGGACTGCCGTCTCCTACGAGCAGTACTTC.

The CDR3 loop reads CASRLAGGADTQYF. Here the CDR3 DNA reads TGTGCCAGCAGACTAGCGGGGGGCGCTGATACGCAGTATTTT. The chain uses TRBV2 and TRBJ2-3; 12 bases are a match to TRBD2. Germline loops: CDR1 SNHLY, CDR2 FYNNEI. The CDR3 length is 14 residues. V lost 6 bases to trimming and J lost 6 bases; unmatched junction nucleotides: 4.

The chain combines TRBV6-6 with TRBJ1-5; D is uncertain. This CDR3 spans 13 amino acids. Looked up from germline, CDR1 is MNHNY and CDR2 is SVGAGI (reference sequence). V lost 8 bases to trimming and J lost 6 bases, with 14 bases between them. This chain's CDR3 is CASARWESQPQHF. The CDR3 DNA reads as TGTGCCAGCGCTAGATGGGAAAGTCAGCCCCAGCATTTT.

CDR3 nucleotide sequence: TGTGCCAGCAGTGGCACAGGGGCAGATACGCAGTATTTT. Protein product: CASSGTGADTQYF. The chain links TRBV7-2 to TRBJ2-3; 7 positions agree with TRBD1. The CDR3 contains 13 residues. V lost 6 bases and J lost 4; bases outside the gene matches: 4. Germline lookup yields CDR1 SGHTA and CDR2 FQGNSA. The variable domain in full, completed from reference TRBV7-2 and TRBJ2-3, reads GAGVSQSPSNKVTEKGKDVELRCDPISGHTALYWYRQSLGQGLEFLIYFQGNSAPDKSGLPSDRFSAERTGGSVSTLTIQRTQQEDSAVYLCASSGTGADTQYFGPGTRLTVL.

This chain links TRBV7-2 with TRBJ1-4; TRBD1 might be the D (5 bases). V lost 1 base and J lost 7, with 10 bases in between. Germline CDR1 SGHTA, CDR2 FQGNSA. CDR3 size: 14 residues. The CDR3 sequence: CASSLEGRGEKLFF. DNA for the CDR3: TGTGCCAGCAGCTTAGAGGGGAGAGGTGAAAAACTGTTTTTT.

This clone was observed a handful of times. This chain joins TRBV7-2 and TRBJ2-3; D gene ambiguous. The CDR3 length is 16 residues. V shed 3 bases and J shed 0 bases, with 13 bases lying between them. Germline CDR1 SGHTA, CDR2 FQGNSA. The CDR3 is CASSFRAPTSTDTQYF. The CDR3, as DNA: TGTGCCAGCAGCTTTAGGGCACCCACTAGCACAGATACGCAGTATTTT.

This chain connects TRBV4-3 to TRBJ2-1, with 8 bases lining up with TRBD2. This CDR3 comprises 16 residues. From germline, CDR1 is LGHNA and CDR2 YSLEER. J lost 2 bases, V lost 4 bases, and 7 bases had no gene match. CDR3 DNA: TGCGCCAGCAGCCCCCAACAAGCGGGGGCCTACAATGAGCAGTTCTTC. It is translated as CASSPQQAGAYNEQFF.

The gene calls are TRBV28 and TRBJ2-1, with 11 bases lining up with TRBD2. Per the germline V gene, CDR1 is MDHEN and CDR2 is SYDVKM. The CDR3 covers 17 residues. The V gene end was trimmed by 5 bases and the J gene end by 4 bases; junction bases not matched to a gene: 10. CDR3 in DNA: TGTGCCAGCAGTCCTTGGGCTAGCGGGAGGTTGTACAATGAGCAGTTCTTC. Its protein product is CASSPWASGRLYNEQFF.

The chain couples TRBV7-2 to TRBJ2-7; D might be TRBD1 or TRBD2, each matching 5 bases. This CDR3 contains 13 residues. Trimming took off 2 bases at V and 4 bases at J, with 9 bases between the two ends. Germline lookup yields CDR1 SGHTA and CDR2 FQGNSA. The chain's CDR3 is CASSLTREYEQYF. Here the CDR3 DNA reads TGTGCCAGCAGCTTAACCAGGGAGTACGAGCAGTACTTC.

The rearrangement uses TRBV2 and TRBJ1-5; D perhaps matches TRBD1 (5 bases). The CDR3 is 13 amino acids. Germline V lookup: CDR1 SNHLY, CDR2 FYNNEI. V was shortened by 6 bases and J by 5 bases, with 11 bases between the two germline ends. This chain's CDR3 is CASSGAPHQPQHF. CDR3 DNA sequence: TGTGCCAGCAGCGGGGCCCCACATCAGCCCCAGCATTTT.

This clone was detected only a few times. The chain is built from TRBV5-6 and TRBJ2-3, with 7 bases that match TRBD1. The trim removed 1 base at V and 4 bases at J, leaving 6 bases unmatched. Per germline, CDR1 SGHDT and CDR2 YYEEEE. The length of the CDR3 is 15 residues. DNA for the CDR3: TGTGCCAGCAGCTTGCAGCTCGACAGGGCAGATACGCAGTATTTT. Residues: CASSLQLDRADTQYF.